The 23 T cell receptor beta chains below come from one sample, sequenced in a study of OX40 agonist ivuxolimab in advanced cancers. Repertoires were generated with immunoSEQ multiplex PCR, while TCRdb's copy carries only in-frame clones and drops some. Counted here are tens of thousands of clones, roughly nine tenths occurring once; the ten biggest clones make up around 0.73%. This material consisted of CD4+ or CD8+ T cells sorted from blood, taken in a trial of the OX40 agonist ivuxolimab. These receptors were taken from an adult with an advanced solid tumor such as melanoma, head and neck, liver or kidney cancer.

The V call is TRBV12-5, the J call TRBJ2-5; D remains unclear. Trimming shortened V by 2 bases and J by 5 bases, and 6 bases separated the two germline ends. Germline V gene data show CDR1 as LGHNT and CDR2 as FRNRAP. The CDR3 has 12 residues. The CDR3 is CASGLYPETQYF. In DNA form, the CDR3 reads TGTGCTAGTGGTTTGTACCCGGAGACCCAGTACTTC.

This rearrangement joins TRBV7-3 to TRBJ2-1, with D tentatively TRBD1 (5 bases). The germline gives CDR1 SGHTA, CDR2 FQGTGA. Deletions cut 3 bases from V and 9 bases from J, with 9 bases between. The CDR3 is made up of 12 amino acids. CDR3 protein: CASSFQGTEQFF. The CDR3 DNA sequence: TGTGCCAGCAGCTTCCAGGGAACTGAGCAGTTCTTC.

V usage is TRBV6-6 and J usage is TRBJ1-2; a weak D match, TRBD1 (5 bases). Per germline, CDR1 MNHNY and CDR2 SVGAGI (reference sequence). This CDR3 is built from 15 residues. Deletions cut 2 bases from V and 3 bases from J, with 13 bases between. The CDR3 DNA reads as TGTGCCAGCAGTTACGGGGAGGGACGGTACTATGGCTACACCTTC. This codes for CASSYGEGRYYGYTF.

This chain connects TRBV5-1 to TRBJ2-2; tentatively, D is TRBD2 (5 bases). The CDR3 runs 15 residues. Germline values: CDR1 SGHRS, CDR2 YFSETQ. V shed 4 bases and J shed 0 bases, with 10 bases lying between them. CDR3 in amino acids: CASSPGISNTGELFF. The CDR3 region has the DNA TGCGCCAGCAGCCCCGGGATTTCGAACACCGGGGAGCTGTTTTTT.

The chain combines TRBV28 with TRBJ2-2; D ambiguous. Germline-derived CDR1 and CDR2 are MDHEN and SYDVKM. The CDR3 runs 13 residues. V dropped 7 bases and J dropped 6 bases, with 12 bases sitting between them. CDR3 nucleotide sequence: TGTGCCAGCATGGGGTACAACGCCGGGGAGCTGTTTTTT. Translated: CASMGYNAGELFF.

The CDR3 DNA sequence: TGTGCCAGCAGCTTTAGAGGGTCCAGCAATCAGCCCCAGCATTTT. It translates to CASSFRGSSNQPQHF. The genes are TRBV5-6 and TRBJ1-5; no firm D call. Germline CDR1 reads SGHDT; CDR2 reads YYEEEE. Trimming pared 2 bases from V and 1 base from J, leaving 10 bases between. The CDR3 spans 15 residues.

The J gene is TRBJ2-2, the V gene TRBV27; 7 bases are a match to TRBD2. CDR1 is MNHEY, CDR2 SMNVEV, per germline (reference sequence). V shed 8 bases and J 9 bases; nucleotides not matched to a gene: 3. This CDR3 is built from 11 residues. The CDR3 sequence: CASGRGRELFF. CDR3 nucleotide sequence: TGTGCCAGCGGGAGGGGCCGGGAGCTGTTTTTT.

J is TRBJ2-7 and V is TRBV6-5, with TRBD1 matching over 10 bases. Per the germline V gene, CDR1 is MNHEY and CDR2 is SVGAGI. The CDR3 length is 16 residues. The V and J ends lost 0 bases and 7 bases, in that order; junction bases with no gene match: 9. Here the CDR3 reads CASSYSKGTGVREQYF. The CDR3 DNA reads TGTGCCAGCAGTTACTCGAAGGGGACAGGGGTTCGGGAGCAGTACTTC.

The gene calls are TRBV18 and TRBJ1-1, with TRBD1 matching over 9 bases. The germline V gene encodes CDR1 KGHSH and CDR2 LQKENI. J lost 1 base, V lost 6 bases, and 3 bases had no gene match. CDR3 length: 14 amino acids. CDR3 DNA: TGTGCCAGCTCCATGACAGGGGGGAACACTGAAGCTTTCTTT. Translating it yields CASSMTGGNTEAFF.

The V gene is TRBV30, the J gene TRBJ2-1; no firm D call. Germline assignment: CDR1 GTSNPN and CDR2 SVGIG (reference sequence). V lost 6 bases and J lost 9, with 9 bases in between. This CDR3 comprises 10 residues. The CDR3 loop is CACYGAEQFF. Written as DNA, the CDR3 is TGTGCCTGTTACGGTGCTGAGCAGTTCTTC.

The V and J genes are TRBV5-1 and TRBJ2-3; TRBD2 matches 11 bases. The J segment lost 0 bases and the V segment lost 1 base, leaving 7 bases of the junction unmatched. This CDR3 contains 18 residues. Germline CDR1 SGHRS, CDR2 YFSETQ. CDR3 region: CASSLTLAGGLSTDTQYF. The CDR3 DNA sequence: TGCGCCAGCAGCTTGACGCTAGCGGGGGGCCTTAGCACAGATACGCAGTATTTT.

This clone was detected only once. The chain is built from TRBV29-1 and TRBJ2-5, with TRBD2 matching over 7 bases. CDR3 length equals 12 residues. The germline V gene has CDR1 SQVTM and CDR2 ANQGSEA. As DNA, the CDR3 is TGCGGTGGGAGGGGATCACAAGAGACCCAGTACTTC. Amino acid sequence: CGGRGSQETQYF.

In DNA form, the CDR3 reads TGTGCCAGCAGTTTACCAAAACAGGGGGTCGCGAACACCGGGGAGCTGTTTTTT. It yields the protein CASSLPKQGVANTGELFF. The J gene is TRBJ2-2, the V gene TRBV28, with TRBD1 identical over 8 bases. Germline CDR1 and CDR2: MDHEN and SYDVKM. With 2 bases clipped from V and 0 bases from J, the junction kept 8 bases outside the gene matches. CDR3 size: 18 residues.

The chain employs TRBV4-3 and TRBJ2-2; possibly TRBD2 for D (6 bases). The CDR3 has 16 amino acids. V dropped 0 bases and J dropped 2 bases, with 10 bases sitting between them. Germline V gene sequence: CDR1 LGHNA, CDR2 YSLEER. CDR3 sequence reads: CASSQDRGSNTGELFF. The CDR3 DNA sequence: TGCGCCAGCAGCCAAGATCGGGGGTCCAACACCGGGGAGCTGTTTTTT.

This clone was observed a single time. The chain carries TRBV5-1 and TRBJ2-1, with 9 nucleotides matching TRBD2. The CDR3 consists of 16 residues. After removal of 4 bases from V and 3 bases from J, the junction contained 8 bases not matched to a gene. CDR1 and CDR2 from the germline V gene are SGHRS and YFSETQ. The chain's CDR3 is CASSRPIAGVYNEQFF. The CDR3 DNA follows: TGCGCCAGCAGCCGACCTATAGCGGGAGTCTACAATGAGCAGTTCTTC.

The gene calls are TRBV7-2 and TRBJ2-1; TRBD1 is a possible D gene (8 bases). CDR1 and CDR2 (germline): SGHTA, FQGNSA. Trimming took off 10 bases at V and 9 bases at J, with 19 bases between the two ends. The CDR3 has 13 amino acids. The CDR3 here is CATQGGAGIEQFF. The CDR3 DNA reads TGTGCCACACAGGGGGGGGCGGGAATTGAGCAGTTCTTC.

The chain couples TRBV27 to TRBJ1-5; D gene uncertain. The CDR3 contains 16 residues. Germline V gives CDR1 MNHEY, CDR2 SMNVEV (reference sequence). Trimming took 8 bases from V and 2 from J, leaving 19 bases between them. The CDR3 sequence: CASCQVGPRRNQPQHF. CDR3 coding DNA: TGTGCCAGCTGCCAAGTTGGCCCCCGGCGCAATCAGCCCCAGCATTTT.

This rearrangement joins TRBV7-2 to TRBJ2-1, with D possibly being TRBD1 or TRBD2 (7 bases each). CDR3 length: 16 residues. With 5 bases removed from V and 7 bases from J, the gap between germline ends came to 21 bases. From germline, CDR1 is SGHTA and CDR2 FQGNSA. In nucleotides, the CDR3 is TGTGCCAGCAGCCAGCGACAGGGAGGGTGGAGGAATGAGCAGTTCTTC. It is translated as CASSQRQGGWRNEQFF.

In this sample, this clone turned up a few times. This chain connects TRBV6-5 to TRBJ2-7, with 7 nucleotides matching TRBD1. This CDR3 is built from 15 residues. The V gene's germline CDR1 is MNHEY and CDR2 SVGAGI. V was clipped by 7 bases and J by 7 bases; unmatched bases: 16. The CDR3 is CASTKKNRGEGEQYF. CDR3 nucleotides: TGTGCCAGCACCAAAAAAAACAGGGGAGAGGGGGAGCAGTACTTC.

The rearrangement links TRBV7-3 to TRBJ2-5, with TRBD1 as a possible D gene (6 bases). V was cut by 5 bases and J by 1 base, with 14 bases left in between. Germline CDR1 SGHTA, CDR2 FQGTGA. CDR3 length equals 15 residues. The CDR3 nucleotides read TGTGCCAGCAGCCTTATACAGGGAGCCCAAGAGACCCAGTACTTC. Amino acids: CASSLIQGAQETQYF.

This sequence joins TRBV30 and TRBJ1-5; D is ambiguous. Trimming removed 3 bases at V and 3 bases at J, with 12 bases between. The CDR3 has 14 residues. CDR1 and CDR2 (germline): GTSNPN, SVGIG (reference sequence). The CDR3 loop reads CAWSQNTVNQPQHF. DNA for the CDR3: TGTGCCTGGAGCCAGAATACAGTCAATCAGCCCCAGCATTTT.

The V call is TRBV7-9, the J call TRBJ2-7; 8 bases map to TRBD2. The germline V gene encodes CDR1 SEHNR and CDR2 FQNEAQ (reference sequence). CDR3 length: 14 residues. The V gene end was trimmed by 5 bases and the J gene end by 1 base; junction bases not matched to a gene: 4. CDR3 sequence reads: CASSPGLASYEQYF. The CDR3 coding sequence is TGTGCCAGCAGCCCCGGACTAGCTTCCTACGAGCAGTACTTC.

Comments on this clone: One junction end disagrees with the germline gene, perhaps due to a read error. The V gene is TRBV4-1, the J gene TRBJ1-5, with D uncertain. This CDR3 region has 15 residues. Germline CDR1 MGHRA, CDR2 YSYEKL. The CDR3 loop reads CASSLPLSPRSGRHW. In DNA, the CDR3 is TGCGCCAGCAGCCTCCCTTTGAGCCCAAGGTCAGGTCGTCACTGG.